Listed below are T cell receptor beta chains from one sample, sequenced in a study of T-cell memory formation after mild COVID-19. In TCRdb, the 5' RACE reads were re-called with MiXCR into one record per CDR3 protein. The sample lists roughly 450,000 distinct CDR3 sequences; roughly 20% were seen once. The sample comprised PBMCs or a T cell subset sorted from them (not recorded which). Receptors were obtained from an adult woman who had mild COVID-19 (a few samples of this study predate the infection). Cell type and time point are not known. CDR3s include the opening cysteine and the closing phenylalanine or tryptophan. The D gene is left open where the match is weak. A row's size may be missing; if present it is once, few, many or a size class.

d_gene | j_gene | abundance | v_gene | CDR3nt | CDR3aa
NA | TRBJ1-6 | few | TRBV10-2 | TGCGCCAGCAGTAATTTCGATTCCTATAATTCACCCCTCCACTTT | CASSNFDSYNSPLHF
TRBD1 | TRBJ1-5 | NA | TRBV6-2/TRBV6-3 | TGTGCCAGCAGAATACAGGGGGTGGATCAGCCCCAGCATTTT | CASRIQGVDQPQHF
TRBD2 | TRBJ2-2 | many | TRBV20-1 | TGCAGTGCCGAACTAGCGGGGGGGCCTGGGGAGCTGTTTTTT | CSAELAGGPGELFF
NA | TRBJ2-1 | few | TRBV29-1 | TGCAGCGTTGAAGAGGGACGGGCCTACAATGAGCAGTTCTTC | CSVEEGRAYNEQFF
NA | TRBJ2-1 | NA | TRBV3-1 | TGTGCCAGCAGCCCCCAGCTAGCTACCTACAATGAGCAGTTCTTC | CASSPQLATYNEQFF
NA | TRBJ1-5 | few | TRBV7-8 | TGTGCCAGCAGCCCCACTGATAATCAGCCCCAGCATTTT | CASSPTDNQPQHF
NA | TRBJ1-2 | NA | TRBV9 | TGTGCCAGCAGCGTAGGAATGAGGGACACCTACTATGGCTACACCTTC | CASSVGMRDTYYGYTF
NA | TRBJ2-1 | NA | TRBV3-1 | TGTGCCAGCAGCAAAGGACAGCTCAATGAGCAGTTCTTC | CASSKGQLNEQFF
NA | TRBJ2-6 | few | TRBV2 | TGTGCGGAATCTACTGGGGCCAACGTCCTGACTTTC | CAESTGANVLTF
TRBD1 | TRBJ2-2 | few | TRBV5-6 | TGTGCCAGCAGCTTGGCCCTGGGACAGGGGGCGTTCGGGGAGCTGTTTTTT | CASSLALGQGAFGELFF
NA | TRBJ2-1 | many | TRBV7-6 | TGTGCCAGCAGCTTAGATCGATTAGAGGGAGGTGACTCCTACAATGAGCAGTTCTTC | CASSLDRLEGGDSYNEQFF
NA | TRBJ2-2 | NA | TRBV20-1 | TGCAGTGCGCGGACTCGAAGCACCGGGGAGCTGTTTTTT | CSARTRSTGELFF
TRBD1 | TRBJ1-2 | once | TRBV19 | TGTGCCACCTCGGACAGGGGGGATGGCTACACCTTC | CATSDRGDGYTF
NA | TRBJ1-1 | few | TRBV5-1 | TGCGCCAGCAGCTCTGATTACAGGTTAGCGGACACTGAAGCTTTCTTT | CASSSDYRLADTEAFF
NA | TRBJ2-7 | NA | TRBV12-3/TRBV12-4 | TGTGCCAGCAGTTTATTGGGGGGTTCCTACGAGCAGTACTTC | CASSLLGGSYEQYF
NA | TRBJ2-1 | few | TRBV11-2 | TGTGCCAGCAGCTTAGCTTCCGGGATGGCCTACAATGAGCAGTTCTTC | CASSLASGMAYNEQFF
TRBD2 | TRBJ2-1 | many | TRBV4-3 | TGCGCCAGCAGCCAAGAGCGGGGGAGATACAATGAGCAGTTCTTC | CASSQERGRYNEQFF
NA | TRBJ2-5 | few | TRBV7-2 | TGTGCCAGCAGCTCATCCCGGGGCGAGACCCAGTACTTC | CASSSSRGETQYF
TRBD1 | TRBJ1-5 | few | TRBV15 | TGTGCCACCAGCAGAGGTGGACAGGGCGGTTGGGGCAATCAGCCCCAGCATTTT | CATSRGGQGGWGNQPQHF
NA | TRBJ2-3 | NA | TRBV27 | TGTGCCAGCAGTTTATCGACTGGAGGCACAGATACGCAGTATTTT | CASSLSTGGTDTQYF
NA | TRBJ1-1 | few | TRBV3-1 | TGTGCCAGCAGCCAGGTAGGGACATCTGAAGCTTTCTTT | CASSQVGTSEAFF
TRBD1 | TRBJ2-5 | few | TRBV5-1 | TGCGCCAGCAGACTCCAGGGGGCCCAAGAGACCCAGTACTTC | CASRLQGAQETQYF
NA | TRBJ1-1 | few | TRBV6-5 | TGTGCCAGCAGAGGGGGAGATGTGGGTTGGGTCACGGAAGAAGCTTTCTTT | CASRGGDVGWVTEEAFF
NA | TRBJ1-1 | NA | TRBV9 | TGTGCCAGCCAGCAAATGGCGATTGAAGCTTTCTTT | CASQQMAIEAFF
NA | TRBJ1-4 | NA | TRBV14 | TGTGCCAGCAGCCAAAGCCGCTCAAATGAAAAACTGTTTTTT | CASSQSRSNEKLFF
TRBD2 | TRBJ2-3 | NA | TRBV9 | TGTGCCAGCAGCTCCTCTAGCGGGAGGGCAGATACGCAGTATTTT | CASSSSSGRADTQYF
NA | TRBJ2-5 | many | TRBV5-1 | TGCGCCAGCGGGGAACCTGAGGGGACCCAGTACTTC | CASGEPEGTQYF
NA | TRBJ2-1 | few | TRBV7-8 | TGTGCCAGCAGCTTAGCCGAACGGAGGCAGTTCTTC | CASSLAERRQFF
TRBD2 | TRBJ2-1 | NA | TRBV4-2 | TGTGCCAGCAGGTCCGCGGGGGGGCCTAGAGAGCAGTTCTTC | CASRSAGGPREQFF